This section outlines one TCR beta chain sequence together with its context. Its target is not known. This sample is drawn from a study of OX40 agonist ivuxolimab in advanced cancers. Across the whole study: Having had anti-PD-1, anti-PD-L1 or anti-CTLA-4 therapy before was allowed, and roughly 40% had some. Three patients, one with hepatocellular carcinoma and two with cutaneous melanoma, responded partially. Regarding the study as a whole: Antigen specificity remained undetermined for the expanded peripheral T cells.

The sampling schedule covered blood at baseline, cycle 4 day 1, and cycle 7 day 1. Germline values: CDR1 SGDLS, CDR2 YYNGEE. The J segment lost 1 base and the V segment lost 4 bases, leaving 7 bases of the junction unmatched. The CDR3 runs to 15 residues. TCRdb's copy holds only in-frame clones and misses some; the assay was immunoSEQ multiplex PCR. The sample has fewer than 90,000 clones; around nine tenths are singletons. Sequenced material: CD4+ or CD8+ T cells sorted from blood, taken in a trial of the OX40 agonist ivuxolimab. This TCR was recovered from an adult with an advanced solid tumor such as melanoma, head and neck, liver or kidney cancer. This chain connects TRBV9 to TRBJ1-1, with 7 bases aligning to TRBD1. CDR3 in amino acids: CASSFLDRANTEAFF. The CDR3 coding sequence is TGTGCCAGCAGCTTCCTAGACAGGGCGAACACTGAAGCTTTCTTT. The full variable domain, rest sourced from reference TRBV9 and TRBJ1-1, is DSGVTQTPKHLITATGQRVTLRCSPRSGDLSVYWYQQSLDQGLQFLIQYYNGEERAKGNILERFSAQQFPDLHSELNLSSLELGDSALYFCASSFLDRANTEAFFGQGTRLTVV.